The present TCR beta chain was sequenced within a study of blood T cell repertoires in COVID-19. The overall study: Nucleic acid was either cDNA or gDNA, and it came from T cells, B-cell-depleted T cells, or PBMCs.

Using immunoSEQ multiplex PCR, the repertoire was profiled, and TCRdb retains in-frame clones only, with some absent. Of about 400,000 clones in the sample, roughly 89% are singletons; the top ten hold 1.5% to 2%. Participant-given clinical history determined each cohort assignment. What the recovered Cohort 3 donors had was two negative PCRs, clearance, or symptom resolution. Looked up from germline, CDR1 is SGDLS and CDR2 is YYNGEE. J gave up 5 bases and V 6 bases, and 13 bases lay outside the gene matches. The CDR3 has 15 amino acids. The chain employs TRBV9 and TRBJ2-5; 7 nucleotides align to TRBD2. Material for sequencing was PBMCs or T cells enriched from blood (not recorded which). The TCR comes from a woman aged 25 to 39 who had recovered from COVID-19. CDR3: CASTPRGEGYETQYF. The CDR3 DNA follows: TGTGCCAGCACCCCGCGTGGGGAGGGGTACGAGACCCAGTACTTC.